Each of the 5 T cell receptor beta chains below was sequenced from the same sample in a study of shared clonotypes between healthy human individuals. The table came from immunoSEQ multiplex PCR; TCRdb's copy has only in-frame clones and leaves some out. The data show a few hundred thousand clones, about 65% seen once. Sequencing was done on a sample of memory CD4+ T cells sorted from blood. Subset given: CD45RA-negative fraction. These receptors came from a man aged 25-45 years in good health.

The chain uses TRBV5-1 and TRBJ1-1, with D possibly matching TRBD1 (6 bases). The V end was cut by 0 bases, the J end by 4 bases, with 10 bases between. This CDR3 comprises 14 residues. From germline, CDR1 is SGHRS and CDR2 YFSETQ. The chain's CDR3 is CASSLAGAITEAFF. For the CDR3, the DNA is TGCGCCAGCAGCTTGGCGGGGGCAATCACTGAAGCTTTCTTT.

V and J are TRBV5-6 and TRBJ1-2; 7 nucleotides line up with TRBD1. The junction had 3 bases not matched to a gene; V was cut back by 4 bases and J by 0 bases. Per germline, CDR1 SGHDT and CDR2 YYEEEE. The CDR3 spans 14 residues. CDR3 in amino acids: CASSRDSSNYGYTF. The CDR3 nucleotides are TGTGCCAGCAGCCGGGACAGTTCTAACTATGGCTACACCTTC. Using reference TRBV5-6 and TRBJ1-2 for the parts outside the CDR3, the full variable domain is DAGVTQSPTHLIKTRGQQVTLRCSPKSGHDTVSWYQQALGQGPQFIFQYYEEEERQRGNFPDRFSGHQFPNYSSELNVNALLLGDSALYLCASSRDSSNYGYTFGSGTRLTVV.

This clone was counted only a few times. The rearrangement links TRBV19 to TRBJ1-2; maybe TRBD1 (6 bases). Germline assignment: CDR1 LNHDA and CDR2 SQIVND (reference sequence). The CDR3 totals 15 residues. V dropped 8 bases and J dropped 0 bases, with 16 bases sitting between them. CDR3 nucleotide sequence: TGTGCCAGTCGGCGGGGGCTAGAAGCTAACTATGGCTACACCTTC. Its protein is CASRRGLEANYGYTF.

This clone came up many times. The chain is built from TRBV11-3 and TRBJ2-7, with TRBD2 as a possible D gene (6 bases). The CDR3 totals 15 residues. The V gene's germline CDR1 is SGHNT and CDR2 YENEEA. V lost 1 base, J lost 3 bases, and 13 bases lay in between. CDR3 in DNA: TGTGCCAGCAGCTTAGGAGGTAGCGGAGACTACGAGCAGTACTTC. It yields the protein CASSLGGSGDYEQYF. The full variable domain, with the rest looked up from reference TRBV11-3 and TRBJ2-7, is EAGVVQSPRYKIIEKKQPVAFWCNPISGHNTLYWYLQNLGQGPELLIRYENEEAVDDSQLPKDRFSAERLKGVDSTLKIQPAELGDSAVYLCASSLGGSGDYEQYFGPGTRLTVT.

The chain combines TRBV28 with TRBJ1-1; 11 positions match TRBD1. The CDR3 totals 15 residues. Trimming cost V 3 bases and J 4 bases; bases outside gene matches: 4. CDR1 is MDHEN and CDR2 is SYDVKM in the germline V gene. The CDR3 reads CASSFRDRGTTEAFF. The CDR3 nucleotides read TGTGCCAGCAGTTTTAGGGACAGGGGGACCACTGAAGCTTTCTTT.